The 18 T cell receptor beta chains below come from one sample, sequenced in a study of spatial heterogeneity in lung cancer. Their antigens are not known. Findings and caveats of the study: One measure, the expanded intratumoral alpha and beta TCR count, tracked tumor mutation counts.

TCRdb reprocessed the 5' RACE reads via MiXCR and lists one record per CDR3 protein. The sample holds approximately 26,000 distinct CDR3 sequences, roughly 10% seen once. The time point was: sample taken at primary tumor resection. The source was lung tumor tissue, collected at surgery. These receptor sequences come from a male donor with early-stage non-small cell lung cancer.

The table lists this clonotype with many counts. The chain couples TRBV11-1 to TRBJ2-7; 7 nucleotides align to TRBD2. The CDR3 totals 15 residues. Germline CDR1 SGHAT, CDR2 FQDESV (reference sequence). V was clipped by 2 bases and J by 2 bases; unmatched bases: 6. This CDR3 reads CASSLSGTTPYEQYF. The CDR3 coding sequence is TGTGCCAGCAGCTTAAGCGGGACCACCCCCTACGAGCAGTACTTC.

This clonotype was picked up many times. This sequence joins TRBV6-5 and TRBJ1-1; D unclear. CDR1 and CDR2 (germline): MNHEY, SVGAGI. The CDR3 extends over 14 amino acids. The ends were cut back, 3 bases at V and 5 bases at J, with 13 bases in the middle. CDR3 sequence reads: CASSYGGLGTEAFF. In nucleotides, the CDR3 is TGTGCCAGCAGTTATGGAGGACTGGGAACTGAAGCTTTCTTT.

V gene TRBV4-2 combines with J gene TRBJ1-3; tentatively, D is TRBD1 (6 bases). Trimming stripped 0 bases from V and 0 bases from J, with 15 bases between. The CDR3 totals 18 residues. Per germline, CDR1 LGHNA and CDR2 YNFKEQ. The CDR3 bases are TGTGCCAGCAGCCAAGATGGGGACATCGGACGCTCTGGAAACACCATATATTTT. Amino acids: CASSQDGDIGRSGNTIYF.

By sample fraction, this clonotype is medium-sized. The chain uses TRBV9 and TRBJ1-3; 7 positions match TRBD1. Trimming took 4 bases from V and 1 from J; bases not matched to a gene: 2. Looked up from germline, CDR1 is SGDLS and CDR2 is YYNGEE. CDR3 length equals 14 residues. The CDR3 loop reads CASSRQGSGNTIYF. CDR3 DNA: TGTGCCAGCAGCAGACAGGGTTCTGGAAACACCATATATTTT.

By sample share, this clonotype is medium-sized. V gene TRBV10-3 combines with J gene TRBJ1-1; a possible D gene is TRBD1 (5 bases). Trimming pared 10 bases from V and 11 bases from J, leaving 17 bases between. CDR3 length: 11 amino acids. Germline CDR1 reads ENHRY; CDR2 reads SYGVKD. The CDR3 DNA reads TGTGCCACCTCGGGACCAAAAGAGGCTTTCTTT. Translation: CATSGPKEAFF.

V gene TRBV7-9 combines with J gene TRBJ2-3; tentative D call: TRBD2 (6 bases). The CDR3 totals 14 residues. Trimming cost V 2 bases and J 3 bases, with 9 bases left between them. The germline V gene has CDR1 SEHNR and CDR2 FQNEAQ (reference sequence). The CDR3 is CASSLIGGTDTQYF. In nucleotides, the CDR3 is TGTGCCAGCAGCTTAATCGGGGGTACAGATACGCAGTATTTT.

This clonotype was recorded many times. The J gene is TRBJ2-1, the V gene TRBV27; D tentatively fits TRBD1 or TRBD2 (6 bases each). CDR3 length: 14 amino acids. The germline V gene has CDR1 MNHEY and CDR2 SMNVEV (reference sequence). Trimming stripped 3 bases from V and 8 bases from J, with 14 bases between. This CDR3 reads CASSFGRGVHEQFF. DNA for the CDR3: TGTGCCAGCAGTTTTGGAAGGGGGGTACATGAGCAGTTCTTC.

V gene TRBV5-4 combines with J gene TRBJ2-7; TRBD1 matches at 8 bases. This CDR3 is 15 amino acids long. With V trimmed by 4 bases and J by 5 bases, 11 bases remained unmatched. Germline values: CDR1 SGHNT, CDR2 YYREEE (reference sequence). CDR3 coding DNA: TGTGCCAGCAGCCCTTCGTTGGACAGGGCACACGAGCAGTACTTC. Amino acid sequence: CASSPSLDRAHEQYF.

This clonotype was detected many times. The chain has TRBV4-2 and TRBJ1-1; TRBD1 agrees at 9 bases. The CDR3 length is 18 residues. Losses at the gene ends were 1 base for V and 0 bases for J; bases not matched to a gene: 9. From germline, CDR1 is LGHNA and CDR2 YNFKEQ. The CDR3 DNA is TGTGCCAGCAGCCAAGGGGGAGGACAGGGGCTTTTGAACACTGAAGCTTTCTTT. Its protein is CASSQGGGQGLLNTEAFF.

This clonotype came up many times. The J gene is TRBJ2-5, the V gene TRBV14, with unresolved D. The CDR3 totals 13 residues. Germline CDR1 SGHDN, CDR2 FVKESK. The ends were cut back, 2 bases at V and 3 bases at J, with 7 bases in the middle. CDR3 sequence reads: CASSQRREETQYF. The CDR3, as DNA: TGTGCCAGCAGCCAACGACGGGAAGAGACCCAGTACTTC.

This clonotype was seen repeatedly, ten times or more. The junction departs from the called germline gene at one end, perhaps through a read error. V gene TRBV20-1 combines with J gene TRBJ1-1; no clear D. This CDR3 contains 13 residues. The germline V gene has CDR1 DFQATT and CDR2 SNEGSKA (reference sequence). The DNA of the CDR3 is TGCAGCGCTACCCCTCGGGCGAATACTGAAGCTTTCTTT. Translating gives CSATPRANTEAFF.

In its sample, this clonotype was seen many times. The rearrangement uses TRBV9 and TRBJ2-3; 7 nucleotides line up with TRBD2. The ends lost 0 bases at V and 2 bases at J; junction bases unmatched: 9. CDR1 and CDR2 (germline): SGDLS, YYNGEE. The CDR3 has 17 residues. CDR3 amino acids: CASSVAVGAGYTDTQYF. The CDR3, as DNA: TGTGCCAGCAGCGTAGCCGTGGGAGCGGGATACACAGATACGCAGTATTTT.

This clonotype is labeled as medium-sized. V usage is TRBV6-5 and J usage is TRBJ1-6, with D unclear. This CDR3 comprises 15 residues. CDR1 is MNHEY and CDR2 is SVGAGI in the germline V gene. Between the trimmed V and J ends, which lost 4 bases and 6 bases, there was a span of 13 bases. The CDR3 sequence: CASSFSGGLNSPLHF. Here the CDR3 DNA reads TGTGCCAGCAGTTTCTCGGGAGGGCTTAATTCACCCCTCCACTTT.

This clonotype occurred many times. The chain employs TRBV28 and TRBJ2-5; D is possibly TRBD1 (6 bases). The length of the CDR3 is 16 residues. Trimming shortened V by 6 bases and J by 5 bases, and 22 bases separated the two germline ends. CDR1 and CDR2 (germline): MDHEN, SYDVKM. The CDR3 region is CASSLSDSPTEETQYF. The CDR3 DNA reads TGTGCCAGCAGCCTCTCGGACAGCCCGACGGAGGAGACCCAGTACTTC. Full variable domain (remainder filled in from reference TRBV28 and TRBJ2-5): DVKVTQSSRYLVKRTGEKVFLECVQDMDHENMFWYRQDPGLGLRLIYFSYDVKMKEKGDIPEGYSVSREKKERFSLILESASTNQTSMYLCASSLSDSPTEETQYFGPGTRLLVL.

Many counts were recorded for this clonotype. Here the CDR3 reads CASSLDQGNTEAFF. CDR3 bases: TGCGCCAGCAGCTTGGATCAGGGAAACACTGAAGCTTTCTTT. The chain has TRBV5-1 and TRBJ1-1; TRBD1 is a possible D gene (5 bases). Trimming removed 0 bases at V and 2 bases at J, with 8 bases between. This CDR3 has 14 residues. Germline values: CDR1 SGHRS, CDR2 YFSETQ.

This clonotype was detected ten times or more. V gene TRBV19 combines with J gene TRBJ2-7, with D maybe TRBD1 (5 bases). The CDR3 contains 13 residues. Germline loops: CDR1 LNHDA, CDR2 SQIVND (reference sequence). With 3 bases removed from V and 5 bases from J, the gap between germline ends came to 11 bases. CDR3 region: CASSIQGRNEQYF. CDR3 nucleotides: TGTGCCAGTAGTATCCAGGGCCGGAACGAGCAGTACTTC. Filled out from reference TRBV19 and TRBJ2-7, the complete variable domain reads DGGITQSPKYLFRKEGQNVTLSCEQNLNHDAMYWYRQDPGQGLRLIYYSQIVNDFQKGDIAEGYSVSREKKESFPLTVTSAQKNPTAFYLCASSIQGRNEQYFGPGTRLTVT.

This clonotype was observed at least ten times. This chain connects TRBV5-1 to TRBJ2-7; D gene uncertain. The length of the CDR3 is 12 residues. CDR1 and CDR2 from the germline V gene are SGHRS and YFSETQ. V lost 0 bases, J lost 6 bases, and 7 bases lay in between. The CDR3 DNA sequence: TGCGCCAGCAGCTTGGATGGGATCGAGCAGTACTTC. Translating it yields CASSLDGIEQYF.

Ten or more counts support this clonotype. This rearrangement joins TRBV11-2 to TRBJ2-3; D might be TRBD1 or TRBD2, each matching 6 bases. The CDR3 covers 12 residues. V lost 7 bases to trimming and J lost 9 bases, with 14 bases between them. The germline V gene encodes CDR1 SGHAT and CDR2 FQNNGV. The chain's CDR3 is CASTPLGGTQYF. The CDR3 coding sequence is TGTGCCAGCACCCCACTAGGGGGGACGCAGTATTTT.